The 19 T cell receptor beta chains reported below all come from one sample, sequenced in a study of blood T cells in healthy people across ages. A J-beta primer mix and a sample-barcoded 5' primer were used in a second PCR of roughly 6 to 12 cycles. Via MiXCR, TCRdb re-called the 5' RACE reads, giving one row per CDR3 protein. The sample shows approximately 800,000 distinct CDR3 sequences, around 50% of them seen only once. The sequenced material came from blood. The origin of the receptors is a man at least 80 years old in good health.

With regard to this clonotype: An end of the junction differs from the germline gene, which may be a read error. The genes are TRBV10-3 and TRBJ2-5; TRBD1 agrees at 9 bases. The CDR3 consists of 17 residues. Germline CDR1 is ENHRY and CDR2 is SYGVKD. In nucleotides, the CDR3 is TGTGCCATCAGTAAGTCGACCGGGACAGGGAGTGTCAATGAGCAGTACTTC. Translation gives CAISKSTGTGSVNEQYF.

In this sample, this clonotype turned up a few times. The J gene is TRBJ2-1, the V gene TRBV7-3; perhaps TRBD1 as D (6 bases). CDR1 and CDR2 (germline): SGHTA, FQGTGA. The CDR3 consists of 15 residues. Trimming pared 5 bases from V and 1 base from J, leaving 12 bases between. CDR3 region: CASSRDILSYNEQFF. CDR3 sequence (DNA): TGTGCCAGCAGCCGGGACATCCTATCCTACAATGAGCAGTTCTTC.

V usage is TRBV28 and J usage is TRBJ2-5; 13 nucleotides match TRBD2. The DNA end is a closer match to TRBJ2-7, so the J assignment may be wrong. The germline V gene encodes CDR1 MDHEN and CDR2 SYDVKM. The CDR3 consists of 15 residues. The chain's CDR3 is CASSRGLAGSYEQYF. In nucleotides, the CDR3 is TGTGCCAGCAGTCGGGGACTAGCGGGGAGCTACGAGCAGTACTTC.

This chain connects TRBV25-1 to TRBJ2-1; unclear D gene. Germline assignment: CDR1 MGHDK and CDR2 SYGVNS. Trimming took off 3 bases at V and 0 bases at J, with 9 bases between the two ends. This CDR3 spans 15 amino acids. CDR3 amino acids: CASSEGFYSYNEQFF. The CDR3 DNA follows: TGTGCCAGCAGTGAGGGATTTTACTCCTACAATGAGCAGTTCTTC.

V and J are TRBV9 and TRBJ2-3; no firm D call. In germline, CDR1 is SGDLS, CDR2 YYNGEE. CDR3 length: 13 residues. Trimming stripped 7 bases from V and 4 bases from J, with 13 bases between. The CDR3, as DNA: TGTGCCAGCGGACCAAATCGGGCAGATACGCAGTATTTT. This encodes CASGPNRADTQYF.

The chain uses TRBV30 and TRBJ2-3; TRBD1 aligns across 7 bases. The CDR3 has 15 amino acids. CDR1 and CDR2 from the germline V gene are GTSNPN and SVGIG (reference sequence). With 5 bases clipped from V and 8 bases from J, the junction kept 16 bases outside the gene matches. CDR3 sequence reads: CAWFTGAKLAGTQYF. CDR3 sequence (DNA): TGTGCCTGGTTCACAGGGGCGAAGTTGGCAGGTACGCAGTATTTT.

This clonotype was counted a few times. This chain connects TRBV7-3 to TRBJ2-5; 8 nucleotides align to TRBD1. V was clipped by 5 bases and J by 6 bases; unmatched bases: 11. This CDR3 region has 15 residues. Looked up from germline, CDR1 is SGHTA and CDR2 is FQGTGA. CDR3 sequence (DNA): TGTGCCAGCAGCCCGCAAGGGACAGGCTTGCAGACCCAGTACTTC. This gives the protein CASSPQGTGLQTQYF.

This clonotype turned up a few times. CDR3 DNA sequence: TGCAGCGTACAGGCAGGGCGAGGTCCACCCCTCCACTTT. Protein sequence: CSVQAGRGPPLHF. J is TRBJ1-6 and V is TRBV29-1; D perhaps matches TRBD1 (5 bases). V dropped 6 bases and J dropped 11 bases, with 17 bases sitting between them. The CDR3 is 13 amino acids. The germline V gene encodes CDR1 SQVTM and CDR2 ANQGSEA. The variable domain in full, with the rest retrieved from reference TRBV29-1 and TRBJ1-6, is SAVISQKPSRDICQRGTSLTIQCQVDSQVTMMFWYRQQPGQSLTLIATANQGSEATYESGFVIDKFPISRPNLTFSTLTVSNMSPEDSSIYLCSVQAGRGPPLHFGNGTRLTVT.

The sample holds a few counts of this clonotype. The rearrangement joins TRBV7-9 to TRBJ2-4; no firm D call. The better agreement between TRBJ2-7 and the DNA end casts doubt on the J call. Germline V lookup: CDR1 SEHNR, CDR2 FQNEAQ (reference sequence). This CDR3 contains 13 residues. CDR3 amino acids: CASSLEANYEQYF. CDR3 coding DNA: TGTGCCAGCAGCTTGGAAGCGAATTACGAGCAGTACTTC.

This clonotype was seen only a few times. V and J are TRBV20-1 and TRBJ2-7, with D possibly matching TRBD2 (5 bases). The germline gives CDR1 DFQATT, CDR2 SNEGSKA (reference sequence). The CDR3 is 16 amino acids. Deletions cut 0 bases from V and 5 bases from J, with 20 bases between. The CDR3 protein is CSARDVGLASVDEQYF. The CDR3 nucleotides read TGCAGTGCTAGAGATGTAGGGCTAGCATCGGTTGACGAGCAGTACTTC.

V and J are TRBV28 and TRBJ1-4; 7 bases fit TRBD1. The CDR3 covers 13 residues. Germline loops: CDR1 MDHEN, CDR2 SYDVKM. Trimming cost V 6 bases and J 6 bases; bases outside gene matches: 4. The CDR3 DNA follows: TGTGCCAGCAGGGACAGGAGGTATGAAAAACTGTTTTTT. Translation gives CASRDRRYEKLFF.

The chain combines TRBV6-5 with TRBJ2-7; D might be TRBD1 or TRBD2, each matching 5 bases. V lost 2 bases to trimming and J lost 6 bases, with 11 bases between them. Germline CDR1 MNHEY, CDR2 SVGAGI. This CDR3 region has 13 residues. The CDR3 reads CASSYLGASEQYF. Here the CDR3 DNA reads TGTGCCAGCAGTTACCTCGGGGCTTCCGAGCAGTACTTC.

The table lists this clonotype with many counts. The rearrangement joins TRBV7-2 to TRBJ2-1, with TRBD2 identical over 10 bases. Germline V CDR1 and CDR2: SGHTA, FQGNSA. After removal of 1 base from V and 7 bases from J, the junction contained 7 bases not matched to a gene. The length of the CDR3 is 16 residues. In nucleotides, the CDR3 is TGTGCCAGCAGCTTAGTCGGTCTAGCGGGAGTAAATGAGCAGTTCTTC. This translates into CASSLVGLAGVNEQFF.

The chain carries TRBV12-3 or TRBV12-4 and TRBJ2-2, with D perhaps TRBD1 (6 bases). V lost 5 bases and J lost 7, with 14 bases in between. The CDR3 has 14 residues. The CDR3 coding sequence is TGTGCCAGCAGTCTACAGGGTTATGACGGGGAGCTGTTTTTT. It is translated as CASSLQGYDGELFF.

This clonotype has more than one count but fewer than ten. V and J are TRBV29-1 and TRBJ2-5; D remains ambiguous. This CDR3 spans 12 amino acids. Germline values: CDR1 SQVTM, CDR2 ANQGSEA. The V end lost 3 bases, the J end lost 2 bases, and 7 bases lay between the germline ends. The CDR3 DNA is TGCAGCGTTGACCTACAGCAAGAGACCCAGTACTTC. It codes for CSVDLQQETQYF.

The chain joins TRBV5-1 to TRBJ1-4, with 7 bases that match TRBD1. Germline CDR1 reads SGHRS; CDR2 reads YFSETQ. V was clipped by 0 bases and J by 3 bases; unmatched bases: 8. CDR3 length: 17 residues. As DNA, the CDR3 is TGCGCCAGCAGCTTGGGACAGGGAGAGGGGGCTAATGAAAAACTGTTTTTT. This codes for CASSLGQGEGANEKLFF.

This rearrangement joins TRBV29-1 to TRBJ2-5, with D possibly matching TRBD1 (6 bases). Germline CDR1 is SQVTM and CDR2 is ANQGSEA. The CDR3 runs to 14 residues. Trimming stripped 7 bases from V and 5 bases from J, with 20 bases between. CDR3 coding DNA: TGCAGCGGGGGCCTGCCAGGGGCCCTCGAGACCCAGTACTTC. Amino acids: CSGGLPGALETQYF.

V is TRBV7-2 and J is TRBJ2-7; 11 bases match TRBD2. The end of the DNA fits TRBJ2-5 better, so the J call may be wrong. Germline V gene data show CDR1 as SGHTA and CDR2 as FQGNSA. This CDR3 has 16 residues. The CDR3 spells CASSLVVAGGRETQYF. CDR3 nucleotides: TGTGCCAGCAGCTTAGTGGTAGCGGGAGGGCGAGAGACCCAGTACTTC.

CDR3 loop: CASTYSNRGETQYF. DNA of the CDR3: TGCGCCAGCACCTACAGTAATCGGGGAGAGACCCAGTACTTC. J is TRBJ2-5 and V is TRBV5-1; D might be TRBD2 (5 bases). The CDR3 has 14 amino acids. The V gene lost 6 bases and the J gene lost 4 bases, with 16 bases spanning the gap. The germline V gene has CDR1 SGHRS and CDR2 YFSETQ.